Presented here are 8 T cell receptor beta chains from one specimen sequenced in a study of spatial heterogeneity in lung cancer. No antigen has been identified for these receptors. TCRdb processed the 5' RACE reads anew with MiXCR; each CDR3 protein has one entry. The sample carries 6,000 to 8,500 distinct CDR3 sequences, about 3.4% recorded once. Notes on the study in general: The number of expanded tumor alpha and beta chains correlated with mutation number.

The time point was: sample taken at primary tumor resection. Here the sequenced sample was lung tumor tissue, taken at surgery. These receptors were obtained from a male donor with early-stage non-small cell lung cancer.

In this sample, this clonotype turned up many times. This CDR3 reads CASSPVGGANEQFF. CDR3 nucleotides: TGTGCCAGCAGCCCGGTCGGGGGGGCCAATGAGCAGTTCTTC. The rearrangement joins TRBV6-5 to TRBJ2-1; 8 positions match TRBD2. Germline-derived CDR1 and CDR2 are MNHEY and SVGAGI. V was pared by 6 bases and J by 6 bases, with 7 bases of the junction left unmatched. This CDR3 contains 14 residues.

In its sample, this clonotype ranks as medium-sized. CDR3 nucleotides: TGTGCCTGGAGTGTGAAAGATACGCAGTATTTT. This encodes CAWSVKDTQYF. The chain joins TRBV30 to TRBJ2-3, with D unresolved. This CDR3 region has 11 residues. In germline, CDR1 is GTSNPN, CDR2 SVGIG (reference sequence). V was trimmed by 0 bases and J by 5 bases, leaving 3 bases between them.

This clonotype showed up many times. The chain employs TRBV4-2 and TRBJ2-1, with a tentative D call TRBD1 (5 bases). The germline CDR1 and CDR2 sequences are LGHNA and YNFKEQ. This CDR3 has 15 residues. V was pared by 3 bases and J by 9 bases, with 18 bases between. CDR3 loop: CASSQRRGFRSEQFF. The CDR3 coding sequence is TGTGCCAGCAGCCAGAGAAGGGGCTTCCGGAGTGAGCAGTTCTTC.

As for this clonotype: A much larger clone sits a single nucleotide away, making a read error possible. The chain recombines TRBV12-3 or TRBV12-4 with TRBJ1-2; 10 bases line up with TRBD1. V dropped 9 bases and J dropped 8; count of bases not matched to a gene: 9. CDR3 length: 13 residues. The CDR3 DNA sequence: TGTGCCAGTGGGACAGGGGACGTATACGGCTACACCTTC. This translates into CASGTGDVYGYTF.

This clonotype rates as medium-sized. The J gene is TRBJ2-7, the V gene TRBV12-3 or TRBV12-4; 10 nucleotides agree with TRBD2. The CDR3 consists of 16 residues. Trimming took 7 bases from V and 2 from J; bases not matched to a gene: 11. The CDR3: CASILPLAGGAYEQYF. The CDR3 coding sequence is TGTGCCAGCATCCTCCCTTTAGCGGGGGGCGCCTACGAGCAGTACTTC.

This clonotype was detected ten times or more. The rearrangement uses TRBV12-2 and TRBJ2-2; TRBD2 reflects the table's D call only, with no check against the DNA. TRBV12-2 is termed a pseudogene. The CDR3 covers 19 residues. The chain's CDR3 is CASRLAPWTAGGPPGELFF. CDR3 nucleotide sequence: TGTGCAAGTCGCTTAGCCCCCTGGACAGCGGGAGGGCCCCCCGGGGAGCTGTTTTTT.

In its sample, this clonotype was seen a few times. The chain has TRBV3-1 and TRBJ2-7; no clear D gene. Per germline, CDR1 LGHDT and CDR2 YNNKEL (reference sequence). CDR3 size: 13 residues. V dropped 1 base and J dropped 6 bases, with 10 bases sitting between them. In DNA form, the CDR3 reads TGTGCCAGCAGCCAAGGGGGTCTTCCCGAGCAGTACTTC. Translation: CASSQGGLPEQYF.

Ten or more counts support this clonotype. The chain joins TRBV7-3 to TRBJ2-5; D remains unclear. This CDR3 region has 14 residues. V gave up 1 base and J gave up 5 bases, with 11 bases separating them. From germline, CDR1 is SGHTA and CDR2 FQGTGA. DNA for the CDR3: TGTGCCAGCAGCTTAAATGGGATAGGGGAGACCCAGTACTTC. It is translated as CASSLNGIGETQYF.